This T cell receptor (beta chain) comes out of a study of T cells in Graves' hyperthyroidism and ophthalmopathy. Study-wide results and caveats: Among thyroid clonotypes expanded above 0.001, most also appeared in blood.

There were TCR beta CDR3 regions amplified from RNA transcripts. The HTBI primer set drove a first-round RT-PCR of the TCR CDR3. One entry per CDR3 protein results from TCRdb running MiXCR on the multiplex PCR reads. The sample carries roughly 710,000 distinct CDR3 sequences, approximately 36% recorded once. V was clipped by 0 bases and J by 5 bases, with 13 bases between them. The CDR3 consists of 15 residues. Germline CDR1 is DFQATT and CDR2 is SNEGSKA (reference sequence). In its sample, this clonotype was seen many times. What it binds is not known. Diagnoses were made from clinical symptoms, serum measures (thyroxine and TRAb), thyroid ultrasound and orbital computed tomography.

This clonotype was obtained from a woman in her forties with Graves' hyperthyroidism. Source material: blood. The chain is built from TRBV20-1 and TRBJ1-4, with a weak D call TRBD1 (5 bases). CDR3: CSARDIAGTNEKLFF. The CDR3 DNA reads as TGCAGTGCTAGAGATATAGCAGGGACGAATGAAAAACTGTTTTTT.